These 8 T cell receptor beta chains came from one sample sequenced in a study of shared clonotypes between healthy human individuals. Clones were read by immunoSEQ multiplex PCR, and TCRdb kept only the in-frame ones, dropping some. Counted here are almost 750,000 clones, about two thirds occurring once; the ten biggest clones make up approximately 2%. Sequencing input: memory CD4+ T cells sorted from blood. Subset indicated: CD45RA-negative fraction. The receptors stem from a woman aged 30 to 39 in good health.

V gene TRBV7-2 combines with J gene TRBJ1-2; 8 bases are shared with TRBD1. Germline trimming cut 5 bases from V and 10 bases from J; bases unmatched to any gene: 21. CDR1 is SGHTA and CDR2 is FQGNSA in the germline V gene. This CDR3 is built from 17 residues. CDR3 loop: CASSRQGTWRPTTAYTF. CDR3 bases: TGTGCCAGCAGCCGACAGGGGACGTGGCGCCCTACTACTGCCTACACCTTC.

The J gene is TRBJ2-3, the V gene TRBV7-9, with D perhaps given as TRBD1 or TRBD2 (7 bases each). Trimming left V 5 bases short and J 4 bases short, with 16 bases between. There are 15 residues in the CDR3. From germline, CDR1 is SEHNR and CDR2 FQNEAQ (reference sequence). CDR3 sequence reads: CASSPRGDSADTQYF. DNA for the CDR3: TGTGCCAGCAGCCCCCGGGGGGACAGTGCAGATACGCAGTATTTT.

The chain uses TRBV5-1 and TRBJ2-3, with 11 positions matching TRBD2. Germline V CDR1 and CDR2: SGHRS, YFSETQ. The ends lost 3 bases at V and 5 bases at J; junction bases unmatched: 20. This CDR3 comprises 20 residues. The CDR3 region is CASSSVLLAGAQVDLDTQYF. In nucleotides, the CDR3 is TGCGCCAGCAGCTCGGTCCTACTAGCGGGAGCCCAGGTGGATTTAGATACGCAGTATTTT.

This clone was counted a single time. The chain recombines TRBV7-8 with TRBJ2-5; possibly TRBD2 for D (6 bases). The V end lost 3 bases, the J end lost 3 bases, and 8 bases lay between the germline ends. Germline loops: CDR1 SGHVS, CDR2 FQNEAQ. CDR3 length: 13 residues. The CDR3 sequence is CASSLTREETQYF. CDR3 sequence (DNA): TGTGCCAGCAGCTTGACTAGAGAAGAGACCCAGTACTTC.

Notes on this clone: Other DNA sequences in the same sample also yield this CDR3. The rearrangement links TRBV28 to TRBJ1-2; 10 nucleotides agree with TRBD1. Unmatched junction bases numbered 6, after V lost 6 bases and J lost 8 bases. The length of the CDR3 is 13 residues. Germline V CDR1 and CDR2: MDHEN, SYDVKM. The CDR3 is CASSSGQGDGYTF. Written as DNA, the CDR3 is TGTGCCAGCAGCAGCGGACAGGGGGACGGCTACACCTTC.

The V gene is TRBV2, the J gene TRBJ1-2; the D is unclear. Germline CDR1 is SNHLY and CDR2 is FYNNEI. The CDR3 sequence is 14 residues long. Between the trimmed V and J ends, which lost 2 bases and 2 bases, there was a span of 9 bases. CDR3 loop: CASSEIGGNYGYTF. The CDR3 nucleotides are TGTGCCAGCAGTGAAATCGGCGGAAACTATGGCTACACCTTC. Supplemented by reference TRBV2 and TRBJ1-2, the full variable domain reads EPEVTQTPSHQVTQMGQEVILRCVPISNHLYFYWYRQILGQKVEFLVSFYNNEISEKSEIFDDQFSVERPDGSNFTLKIRSTKLEDSAMYFCASSEIGGNYGYTFGSGTRLTVV.

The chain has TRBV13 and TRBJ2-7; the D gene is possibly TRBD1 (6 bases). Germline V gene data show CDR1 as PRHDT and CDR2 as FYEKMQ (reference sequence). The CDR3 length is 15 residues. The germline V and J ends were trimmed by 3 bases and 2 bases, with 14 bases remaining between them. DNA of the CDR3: TGTGCCAGCAGCTTCGGGGACAAACGGACCTACGAGCAGTACTTC. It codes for CASSFGDKRTYEQYF.

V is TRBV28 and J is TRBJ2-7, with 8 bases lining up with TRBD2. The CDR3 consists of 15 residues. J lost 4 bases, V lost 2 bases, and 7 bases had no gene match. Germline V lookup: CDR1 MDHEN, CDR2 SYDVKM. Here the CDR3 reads CASSLRTGGPYEQYF. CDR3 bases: TGTGCCAGCAGTTTAAGAACGGGAGGGCCGTACGAGCAGTACTTC.